What follows are 26 T cell receptor beta chains derived from one specimen sequenced in a study of shared clonotypes between healthy human individuals. Terminally differentiated effector memory CD45RA+ cells were left out of the naive CD8 fraction, which was CD45RO-negative and positively selected for CCR7. Sequencing used immunoSEQ multiplex PCR; TCRdb keeps in-frame clones, though not all of them. The sample carries about 2.2 million clones, roughly 91% recorded once. What was sequenced was naive CD8+ T cells from PBMCs. Receptors were obtained from a man aged 18 to 35 in good health. Some clones in this sample may be carry-over from other donors' samples.

About this clone: The sample contains more than one DNA sequence encoding this CDR3. The chain has TRBV4-1 and TRBJ1-1; 7 bases match TRBD1. With V trimmed by 3 bases and J by 1 base, 2 bases remained unmatched. Germline assignment: CDR1 MGHRA and CDR2 YSYEKL. The CDR3 loop spans 14 amino acids. The chain's CDR3 is CASSQRTGNTEAFF. The CDR3 DNA reads as TGCGCCAGCAGCCAGAGGACAGGGAACACTGAAGCTTTCTTT.

This chain uses TRBV27 with TRBJ2-3; unclear D gene. Germline CDR1 and CDR2: MNHEY and SMNVEV (reference sequence). V lost 3 bases and J lost 2, with 6 bases in between. This CDR3 contains 13 residues. The CDR3 DNA reads TGTGCCAGCAGTTTTATTTCCACAGATACGCAGTATTTT. Translating it yields CASSFISTDTQYF.

In its sample, this clone was seen once. The chain links TRBV28 to TRBJ1-2, with D possibly TRBD1 on 5 matching bases. The CDR3 is made up of 16 amino acids. Trimming left V 9 bases short and J 6 bases short, with 26 bases between. The germline V gene has CDR1 MDHEN and CDR2 SYDVKM. The CDR3 DNA is TGTGCCAGTCACTCCCCCGAGGGGTTCATGGGAGATGGCTACACCTTC. Amino acid sequence: CASHSPEGFMGDGYTF.

The chain links TRBV19 to TRBJ1-2; possible D gene TRBD1, 6 bases. This CDR3 region has 14 residues. The germline V gene encodes CDR1 LNHDA and CDR2 SQIVND (reference sequence). V was clipped by 5 bases and J by 6 bases, with 16 bases between them. In nucleotides, the CDR3 is TGTGCCAGTAGTCTGCGACAGGATCCAAATGGCTACACCTTC. Protein: CASSLRQDPNGYTF.

This clone occurred once. V is TRBV28 and J is TRBJ2-1, with unresolved D. The CDR3 is 12 amino acids. CDR1 is MDHEN, CDR2 SYDVKM, per germline. V was cut by 7 bases and J by 3 bases, with 7 bases left in between. The CDR3 DNA sequence: TGTGCCAGCAAAGGCCGCTACAATGAGCAGTTCTTC. This translates into CASKGRYNEQFF. Combining the CDR3 with reference TRBV28 and TRBJ2-1 gives the whole variable domain DVKVTQSSRYLVKRTGEKVFLECVQDMDHENMFWYRQDPGLGLRLIYFSYDVKMKEKGDIPEGYSVSREKKERFSLILESASTNQTSMYLCASKGRYNEQFFGPGTRLTVL.

The chain couples TRBV12-5 to TRBJ1-1; unclear D gene. Germline CDR1 is LGHNT and CDR2 is FRNRAP. CDR3 length: 12 residues. V lost 3 bases to trimming and J lost 11 bases, with 13 bases between them. CDR3 in amino acids: CASGFVGLPAFF. For the CDR3, the DNA is TGTGCTAGTGGTTTTGTCGGGCTCCCCGCTTTCTTT.

The count of this clone is one. The chain employs TRBV27 and TRBJ2-3; TRBD2 matches at 7 bases. The CDR3 is 13 amino acids. V lost 0 bases to trimming and J lost 11 bases; unmatched junction nucleotides: 5. Germline CDR1 MNHEY, CDR2 SMNVEV (reference sequence). Here the CDR3 DNA reads TGTGCCAGCAGTTTATCCGCCCTAGCGGAGCAGTATTTT. It is translated as CASSLSALAEQYF.

The rearrangement uses TRBV28 and TRBJ2-2; 8 nucleotides align to TRBD2. Losses at the gene ends were 5 bases for V and 1 base for J; bases not matched to a gene: 9. CDR1 and CDR2 from the germline V gene are MDHEN and SYDVKM. The CDR3 is 17 amino acids. CDR3 in DNA: TGTGCCAGCAGTATCCCATCACTAGCGGAGAACACCGGGGAGCTGTTTTTT. Residues: CASSIPSLAENTGELFF.

The genes are TRBV9 and TRBJ2-1, with 12 nucleotides matching TRBD2. CDR1 is SGDLS, CDR2 YYNGEE, per germline. With 3 bases clipped from V and 6 bases from J, the junction kept 7 bases outside the gene matches. The CDR3 runs 16 residues. The CDR3 loop is CASSGGGLAGTNEQFF. CDR3 DNA: TGTGCCAGCAGCGGGGGCGGACTAGCGGGGACCAATGAGCAGTTCTTC.

The chain is built from TRBV10-3 and TRBJ1-1, with TRBD1 matching 10 bases. The CDR3 sequence is 14 residues long. J was trimmed by 0 bases and V by 6 bases; bases with no gene match: 1. From germline, CDR1 is ENHRY and CDR2 SYGVKD. Here the CDR3 DNA reads TGTGCCATCAGGGGACAGGGGATGAACACTGAAGCTTTCTTT. As protein: CAIRGQGMNTEAFF.

The chain is built from TRBV13 and TRBJ2-7, with D possibly being TRBD2 (6 bases). V was trimmed by 5 bases and J by 7 bases, leaving 15 bases between them. CDR1 and CDR2 from the germline V gene are PRHDT and FYEKMQ (reference sequence). This CDR3 comprises 13 residues. Here the CDR3 reads CASSRPEGPEQYF. The CDR3 DNA sequence: TGTGCCAGCAGCCGCCCGGAGGGCCCAGAGCAGTACTTC.

V and J are TRBV27 and TRBJ2-7; weak D call: TRBD2 (6 bases). The germline V and J ends were trimmed by 4 bases and 3 bases, with 19 bases remaining between them. This CDR3 has 16 amino acids. CDR1 and CDR2 from the germline V gene are MNHEY and SMNVEV (reference sequence). The CDR3, as DNA: TGTGCCAGCAGTTCTGAAACCGGGACTGTTGGCTACGAGCAGTACTTC. As protein: CASSSETGTVGYEQYF.

The V gene is TRBV6-1, the J gene TRBJ1-4, with D unresolved. The V end was cut by 7 bases, the J end by 4 bases, with 16 bases between. Germline V CDR1 and CDR2: MNHNS, SASEGT. CDR3 length equals 15 residues. CDR3 DNA sequence: TGTGCCAGCACGTGGTCGAACGAACGTAATGAAAAACTGTTTTTT. Its protein product is CASTWSNERNEKLFF.

V usage is TRBV7-3 and J usage is TRBJ2-7, with D tentatively TRBD1 or TRBD2 (6 bases each). The CDR3 length is 17 residues. V dropped 1 base and J dropped 2 bases, with 18 bases sitting between them. Germline CDR1 SGHTA, CDR2 FQGTGA. The CDR3 DNA is TGTGCCAGCAGCTTAAAGGGGGGACTTCTTGCCCCCTACGAGCAGTACTTC. Translated: CASSLKGGLLAPYEQYF.

This chain uses TRBV13 with TRBJ2-1, with 9 bases aligning to TRBD2. Germline V gene data show CDR1 as PRHDT and CDR2 as FYEKMQ (reference sequence). This CDR3 is 16 amino acids long. The V gene end was trimmed by 2 bases and the J gene end by 8 bases; junction bases not matched to a gene: 10. Written as DNA, the CDR3 is TGTGCCAGCAGCTTAACGGCGGGAGGGACGTACGATGAGCAGTTCTTC. Encoded protein: CASSLTAGGTYDEQFF.

The chain joins TRBV10-1 to TRBJ2-7; 14 nucleotides agree with TRBD2. The V segment lost 5 bases and the J segment 6 bases; nucleotides outside the gene matches: 3. In germline, CDR1 is WNHNN, CDR2 SYGVQD (reference sequence). The CDR3 has 14 residues. CDR3 in amino acids: CASSSGTSGGEQYF. DNA of the CDR3: TGCGCCAGCAGTTCCGGGACTAGCGGGGGCGAGCAGTACTTC.

V usage is TRBV28 and J usage is TRBJ1-1, with D perhaps matching TRBD1 (5 bases). This CDR3 contains 12 residues. Germline V gene sequence: CDR1 MDHEN, CDR2 SYDVKM. The V end was cut by 9 bases, the J end by 6 bases, with 14 bases between. The CDR3 spells CASRAGRAEAFF. The CDR3 coding sequence is TGTGCCAGTAGGGCAGGGAGGGCTGAAGCTTTCTTT.

The rearrangement uses TRBV28 and TRBJ2-1; TRBD2 agrees at 12 bases. The trim removed 0 bases at V and 5 bases at J, leaving 5 bases unmatched. Germline CDR1 reads MDHEN; CDR2 reads SYDVKM. This CDR3 region has 17 residues. The CDR3, as DNA: TGTGCCAGCAGTTTATGGGCGGCTAGCGGGAGGGACAATGAGCAGTTCTTC. It translates to CASSLWAASGRDNEQFF.

The genes are TRBV4-1 and TRBJ1-5; D is undetermined. CDR1 is MGHRA, CDR2 YSYEKL, per germline. The CDR3 covers 17 residues. The V and J ends lost 0 bases and 5 bases respectively, with 17 bases between them. CDR3 in amino acids: CASSQELRVSWYQPQHF. CDR3 in DNA: TGCGCCAGCAGCCAAGAATTACGGGTATCCTGGTATCAGCCCCAGCATTTT.

Points on this clone: Other DNA sequences in this specimen translate into the identical CDR3. The V and J genes are TRBV29-1 and TRBJ2-7; the D is unclear. CDR3 length: 11 residues. Trimming pared 5 bases from V and 4 bases from J, leaving 9 bases between. The V gene's germline CDR1 is SQVTM and CDR2 ANQGSEA. The CDR3 DNA follows: TGCAGCGTTCGGGTCGGATACGAGCAGTACTTC. This translates into CSVRVGYEQYF.

The chain employs TRBV20-1 and TRBJ2-5, with D uncertain. CDR1 DFQATT and CDR2 SNEGSKA come from the germline V gene (reference sequence). Trimming left V 3 bases short and J 7 bases short, with 6 bases between. The CDR3 extends over 10 amino acids. CDR3 bases: TGCAGTGCTAGTCTAGGGACCCAGTACTTC. Its translation: CSASLGTQYF.

The chain is built from TRBV30 and TRBJ2-6; 9 bases fit TRBD1. The CDR3 runs 14 residues. Germline V lookup: CDR1 GTSNPN, CDR2 SVGIG (reference sequence). V dropped 4 bases and J dropped 3; count of bases not matched to a gene: 1. The CDR3 nucleotides read TGTGCCTGGAAGGACAGGGGTGGGGCCAACGTCCTGACTTTC. This encodes CAWKDRGGANVLTF.

The gene calls are TRBV4-3 and TRBJ2-7, with D unclear. This CDR3 spans 15 amino acids. V was shortened by 4 bases and J by 10 bases, with 23 bases between the two germline ends. CDR1 and CDR2 (germline): LGHNA, YSLEER. The CDR3 spells CASSPHTGSITPQYF. CDR3 sequence (DNA): TGCGCCAGCAGCCCCCACACGGGTAGTATAACCCCCCAGTACTTC.

The gene calls are TRBV28 and TRBJ2-7, with TRBD2 identical over 9 bases. Germline CDR1 MDHEN, CDR2 SYDVKM. Trimming removed 7 bases from V and 6 bases from J; junction bases left unmatched: 10. The CDR3 loop spans 14 amino acids. CDR3 loop: CASTIAGEAVEQYF. CDR3 coding DNA: TGTGCCAGCACGATAGCGGGAGAGGCCGTCGAGCAGTACTTC.

This chain joins TRBV7-2 and TRBJ1-2, with a weak D call TRBD1 (5 bases). The CDR3 is made up of 15 amino acids. Trimming took off 0 bases at V and 4 bases at J, with 12 bases between the two ends. CDR1 SGHTA and CDR2 FQGNSA come from the germline V gene. CDR3 bases: TGTGCCAGCAGCTTAGCCGGGGCAGAGGGCTATGGCTACACCTTC. Protein product: CASSLAGAEGYGYTF.

The DNA of the CDR3 is TGCAGCGTTGAGGGGGGGACAGGCGAGGACGCAGATACGCAGTATTTT. This translates into CSVEGGTGEDADTQYF. The J gene is TRBJ2-3, the V gene TRBV29-1, with D perhaps TRBD1 (8 bases). The CDR3 spans 16 residues. V was cut by 3 bases and J by 4 bases, with 20 bases left in between. Looked up from germline, CDR1 is SQVTM and CDR2 is ANQGSEA.